Listed below are T cell receptor beta chains from one sample, sequenced in a study of T-cell reconstitution after alpha-beta-depleted transplantation in children. Via MiXCR, TCRdb re-called the PCR reads, giving one row per CDR3 protein. This sample has around 670,000 distinct CDR3 sequences, with around 13% found just once. Here the sequenced sample was PBMCs, taken before TCRalphabeta/CD19-depleted stem cell transplant. These receptors were taken from a girl aged 2 to 9 with congenital amegakaryocytic thrombocytopenia, due to receive a stem cell transplant. The CDR3 runs from the conserved cysteine through the conserved F or W. D genes are given only for firm matches. Clone size is given for some rows only: seen once, a few or many times, or a class if the clone is expanded.

d_call,v_call,j_call,clone_size,cdr3_aa,cdr3_nt
NA,TRBV20-1,TRBJ2-7,NA,CSARGSAPYEQYF,TGCAGTGCTAGAGGCAGTGCTCCCTACGAGCAGTACTTC
NA,TRBV19,TRBJ2-7,NA,CASSIALPDGLISYEQYF,TGTGCCAGTAGTATAGCCCTCCCGGACGGTTTAATCTCCTACGAGCAGTACTTC
TRBD1,TRBV6-5,TRBJ1-2,many,CASSYSEAGGDSYGYTF,TGTGCCAGCAGTTACTCGGAGGCAGGGGGCGATTCCTATGGCTACACCTTC
NA,TRBV15,TRBJ2-3,few,CATSRDRLGGTDTQYF,TGTGCCACCAGCAGAGACCGTCTCGGCGGCACAGATACGCAGTATTTT
NA,TRBV6-1,TRBJ2-1,many,CASSRGLYNEQFF,TGTGCCAGCAGTAGGGGACTTTACAATGAGCAGTTCTTC
TRBD2,TRBV4-1,TRBJ2-1,many,CASSQVTSENEQFF,TGCGCCAGCAGCCAAGTGACTAGCGAAAATGAGCAGTTCTTC
NA,TRBV14,TRBJ2-7,NA,CASSQSLSYEQYF,TGTGCCAGCAGCCAAAGCCTCTCTTACGAGCAGTACTTC
NA,TRBV3-1,TRBJ2-1,NA,CASSQDLADREQFF,TGTGCCAGCAGCCAAGACCTGGCTGACAGGGAGCAGTTCTTC
NA,TRBV20-1,TRBJ2-1,many,CSARVHNEQFF,TGCAGTGCTAGAGTTCACAATGAGCAGTTCTTC
NA,TRBV19,TRBJ1-5,many,CASRPRSGIGNQPQHF,TGTGCCAGTAGACCACGGTCAGGGATTGGCAATCAGCCCCAGCATTTT
NA,TRBV28,TRBJ2-3,many,CASSSVQDTQYF,TGTGCCAGCAGTTCGGTCCAAGATACGCAGTATTTT
NA,TRBV30,TRBJ2-6,NA,CAWSVLEGWATPGANVLTF,TGTGCCTGGAGTGTACTAGAAGGGTGGGCCACACCCGGGGCCAACGTCCTGACTTTC
TRBD1,TRBV27,TRBJ2-7,NA,CASSFRDRVDEQYF,TGTGCCAGCAGTTTCCGGGACAGGGTTGACGAGCAGTACTTC
TRBD2,TRBV12-3/TRBV12-4,TRBJ2-1,NA,CASRSGSGLRGNEQFF,TGTGCCAGCAGAAGCGGGAGCGGTCTCAGGGGTAATGAGCAGTTCTTC
TRBD2,TRBV4-2,TRBJ2-7,few,CASSQGTSDSYEQYF,TGTGCCAGCAGCCAAGGCACTAGCGACTCCTACGAGCAGTACTTC
NA,TRBV6-1,TRBJ2-7,NA,CASNDALGEQYF,TGTGCCAGCAATGACGCGTTGGGGGAGCAGTACTTC
NA,TRBV20-1,TRBJ2-6,many,CSARPHTSGANVLTF,TGCAGTGCTAGACCCCACACCTCTGGGGCCAACGTCCTGACTTTC
NA,TRBV11-2,TRBJ2-5,few,CASSSHYTQETQYF,TGTGCCAGCAGTAGTCACTATACCCAAGAGACCCAGTACTTC